Below are 4 T cell receptor beta chains sequenced from a single sample in a study of cytomegalovirus exposure and HLA in healthy donors. PCR employed 60 Vbeta and 13 Jbeta primers. Method: immunoSEQ multiplex PCR; TCRdb's copy keeps in-frame clones and lacks some. The data show approximately 110,000 clones, with around three quarters seen just once and 3% to 4.5% held by the top ten. The sequencing sample was made of PBMCs. Every receptor here comes from a man aged 40-55 years in good health and CMV-seronegative.

The chain combines TRBV6-5 with TRBJ2-7, with a possible D match to TRBD2 (5 bases). The CDR3 totals 16 residues. V lost 0 bases and J 2 bases, leaving 14 bases between the germline ends. The germline CDR1 and CDR2 sequences are MNHEY and SVGAGI. As DNA, the CDR3 is TGTGCCAGCAGTTACTCTGAGGGCCTAGGCCCCTACGAGCAGTACTTC. Translation: CASSYSEGLGPYEQYF.

The gene calls are TRBV18 and TRBJ2-7, with D perhaps TRBD1 (7 bases). The germline V gene encodes CDR1 KGHSH and CDR2 LQKENI. The CDR3 sequence is 13 residues long. Trimming shortened V by 8 bases and J by 7 bases, and 18 bases separated the two germline ends. CDR3 residues: CASGQGGPQEQYF. The CDR3 region has the DNA TGTGCCAGCGGGCAGGGGGGTCCCCAGGAGCAGTACTTC.

The V and J genes are TRBV27 and TRBJ2-7, with 9 positions matching TRBD1. The CDR3 has 15 residues. The V gene's germline CDR1 is MNHEY and CDR2 SMNVEV (reference sequence). The V gene end was trimmed by 2 bases and the J gene end by 3 bases; junction bases not matched to a gene: 5. The CDR3 sequence: CASSLKGDRVYEQYF. CDR3 DNA: TGTGCCAGCAGTTTAAAAGGGGACAGGGTCTACGAGCAGTACTTC.

The chain is built from TRBV12-5 and TRBJ2-3; D gene ambiguous. The CDR3 extends over 11 amino acids. V gave up 5 bases and J gave up 3 bases, with 3 bases separating them. The V gene's germline CDR1 is LGHNT and CDR2 FRNRAP. CDR3 loop: CASGLTDTQYF. Written as DNA, the CDR3 is TGTGCTAGTGGTCTTACAGATACGCAGTATTTT.